This TCR beta chain came from a study of T cell repertoires in cytomegalovirus infection. Study details: Recently identified HLA-C-restricted and well-studied HLA-B-restricted CMV epitopes were used. A matching HLA type, together with CMV infection, was signaled by public TCR beta signatures. The study's findings and limits: The ex vivo response was dominated by HLA-C-restricted CMV-specific TCR beta clonotypes.

Details on this clonotype: Its matching antigen is unknown.

The CDR3 is 15 amino acids. V was pared by 0 bases and J by 0 bases, with 12 bases between. CDR1 is DFQATT, CDR2 SNEGSKA, per germline (reference sequence). TCRdb ran MiXCR on the reads and lists one entry per CDR3 protein. The sample records about 470,000 distinct CDR3 sequences, roughly 42% being singletons. The starting material was cultured PBMCs, obtained from culture after CMV antigen stimulation. This rearrangement joins TRBV20-1 to TRBJ2-7; D tentatively fits TRBD1 or TRBD2 (5 bases each). This receptor was obtained from a human donor in good health (CMV status not recorded). Some clones in this sample may be carry-over from other donors' samples. The chain's CDR3 is CSARDWSGRSYEQYF. As DNA, the CDR3 is TGCAGTGCTAGAGATTGGTCGGGACGCTCCTACGAGCAGTACTTC.